This record looks at one T cell receptor beta chain sequence and its context. Antigen specificity is unknown. At one end the junction does not follow the germline gene, possibly because of a read error. This sample is drawn from a study of blood T cells in healthy people across ages. Whole-study results and caveats: Investigators treated diversity estimates from one million T cells as underestimates.

The CDR3 is 18 amino acids. The germline V gene encodes CDR1 SSHAT and CDR2 FNYEAQ (reference sequence). With a J-beta primer mix and a sample-barcoded 5' primer, a second PCR ran about 7 to 12 cycles. TCRdb analysed the 5' RACE reads with MiXCR anew, one entry per CDR3 protein. Of hundreds of thousands of distinct CDR3 sequences in the sample, about 43% were seen once. The sequence was obtained from an elderly man in good health. The chain couples TRBV7-7 to TRBJ2-1, with D perhaps TRBD2 (6 bases). Sequencing was performed on blood. CDR3 residues: CASSLIPSVGGQDNEQFF. The DNA for the CDR3 is TGTGCTAGCAGCTTGATCCCGAGCGTCGGAGGGCAGGACAATGAGCAGTTCTTC.